This T cell receptor (beta chain) was obtained from a study of T cell responses to AZD1222 COVID-19 vaccine. Regarding the study as a whole: Spike-specific TCR breadth and depth rose after two AZD1222 doses. Regions 160-218 and 743-854 dominated among vaccine-associated CD4 TCRs spanning spike. There were repertoire samples only from the period after the peak T cell response. Clonal diversity may have been underestimated, and the donors were mostly white British, with more females than males.

In the case of this clone: Its antigen remains unidentified.

Assay used: immunoSEQ multiplex PCR; TCRdb lists only in-frame clones, some missing. This sample carries 20,000 to 25,000 clones, roughly 80% of them seen once, and the ten largest clones take over 40%. V was clipped by 3 bases and J by 7 bases, with 14 bases between them. The length of the CDR3 is 13 residues. The germline gives CDR1 SGDLS, CDR2 YYNGEE. The chain is built from TRBV9 and TRBJ2-7; possible D gene TRBD2, 6 bases. Here the sequenced sample was peripheral blood, taken on day 0 of AZD1222 vaccination. The origin of this receptor is an adult in good health. The CDR3 here is CASSAGTVREQYF. The CDR3 DNA sequence: TGTGCCAGCAGCGCAGGGACTGTTAGGGAGCAGTACTTC.